This entry is about one T cell receptor (beta chain). This clone was found a few times. No cognate antigen has been identified for it. Nothing much larger sits one base from this clone, and base qualities are not available. Each collaborating institution followed its own protocols to collect whole blood in K2EDTA tubes. Collaborator samples were shipped for TCRbeta analysis as frozen whole blood, isolated PBMCs, or DNA extracted from either sample type. TCRbeta CDR3 regions were amplified from genomic DNA using the immunoSEQ Assay, a bias-controlled multiplex PCR. As for the authors' bioinformatics: Within the assay, amplification of reference gene primers was used to estimate how many nucleated cells each sample contained. Sequence reads were collapsed and filtered to measure the absolute abundance of every unique TCRbeta CDR3 rearrangement. For each sample, productive Simpson clonality was calculated as the square root of Simpson's diversity index over productive rearrangements. Not all clones reach the TCRdb copy of this immuneACCESS table, which keeps in-frame sequences only. Checked studies attribute under half of the gap to unresolved V genes and leave the rest unexplained. That table is the source of V, J and clone size, and D and trimming were worked out from the DNA. Within this sample are roughly 120,000 clones, with about 75% of them counted one time only. 16% of the sample is taken by the ten largest.

This entry comes from a study of blood T cell repertoires in COVID-19 (dated by TCRdb to about 2020). Turning to the overall study: The collaborator samples originated in the United States, Italy and Spain and spanned the acute and convalescent phases of COVID-19. The material from the prospective study consisted of cDNA or gDNA derived from T cells, B-cell-depleted T cells, or PBMCs. Deeply sampled blood TCRbeta repertoires from subjects exposed to, actively infected with, or recovered from COVID-19 were included in the dataset. The repertoires were released in a freely available public database meant as a resource for research on the immune response to SARS-CoV-2. Samples came from the ongoing ImmuneRACE study (first 160 participants) plus 1,254 subjects from 6 global collaborators. Nearly every sample came with metadata listing a de-identified subject ID, COVID-19 status, age in years and sex. HLA class I and class II types, where available, came from metadata supplied by the sample provider rather than from assay-based typing.

General study outcomes and caveats: How much clinical and demographic metadata was included differed by source and by participant, and the metadata was provided uncurated.

CDR1 and CDR2 were assigned from the germline V gene as SGHDT and YYEEEE. The CDR3 sequence holds 14 residues, the cysteine and phenylalanine included. Only the CDR3 DNA is retained, 42 bases long and in frame from the first base. V sheds 4 bases and J sheds 5 bases, leaving 16 bases between their ends. The sample taken for sequencing was peripheral blood. Recombination connected TRBV5-6 to TRBJ2-7; the D gene cannot be named for sure. The sequence came from a woman older than 75 with active or convalescent COVID-19. Here is the DNA: TGTGCCAGCAGCCACGACACATATATCGACGAGCAGTACTTC. Its amino acids are CASSHDTYIDEQYF.